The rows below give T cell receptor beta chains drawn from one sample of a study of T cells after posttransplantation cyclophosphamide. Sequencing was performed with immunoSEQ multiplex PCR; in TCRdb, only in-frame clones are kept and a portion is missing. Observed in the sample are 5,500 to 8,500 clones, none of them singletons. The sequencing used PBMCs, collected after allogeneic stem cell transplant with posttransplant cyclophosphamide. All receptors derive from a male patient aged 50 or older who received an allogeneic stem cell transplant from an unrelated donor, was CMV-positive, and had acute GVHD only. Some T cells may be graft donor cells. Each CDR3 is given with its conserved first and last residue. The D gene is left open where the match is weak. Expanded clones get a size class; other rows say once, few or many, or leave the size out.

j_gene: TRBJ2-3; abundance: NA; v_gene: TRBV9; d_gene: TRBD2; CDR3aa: CASSRTWTLAGPTDTQYF; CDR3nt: TGTGCCAGCAGCCGTACCTGGACACTAGCGGGCCCCACAGATACGCAGTATTTT
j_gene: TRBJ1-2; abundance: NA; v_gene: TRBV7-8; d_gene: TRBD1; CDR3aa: CASSPRTGFNYGYTF; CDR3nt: TGTGCCAGCAGCCCAAGGACAGGGTTTAACTATGGCTACACCTTC
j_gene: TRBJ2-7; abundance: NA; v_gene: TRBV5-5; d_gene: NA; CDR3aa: CASSPSTGYEQYF; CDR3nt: TGTGCCAGCAGCCCTTCGACGGGATACGAGCAGTACTTC
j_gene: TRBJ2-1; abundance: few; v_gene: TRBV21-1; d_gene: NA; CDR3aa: CASSTNRGKGNEQFF; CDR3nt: TGTGCCAGCAGCACAAACAGGGGCAAAGGCAATGAGCAGTTCTTC
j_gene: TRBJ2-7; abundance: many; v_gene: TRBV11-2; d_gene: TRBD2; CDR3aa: CASSNRLAHYEQYF; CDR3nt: TGTGCCAGCAGCAATCGACTAGCTCACTACGAGCAGTACTTC
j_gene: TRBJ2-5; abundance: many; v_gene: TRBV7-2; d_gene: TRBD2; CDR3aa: CASSYPPSGVRFMETQYF; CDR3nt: TGTGCCAGCAGCTACCCCCCAAGCGGGGTACGTTTTATGGAGACCCAGTACTTC
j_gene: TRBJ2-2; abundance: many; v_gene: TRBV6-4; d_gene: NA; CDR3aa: CASSVQGTGELFF; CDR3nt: TGTGCCAGCAGTGTACAGGGCACCGGGGAGCTGTTTTTT
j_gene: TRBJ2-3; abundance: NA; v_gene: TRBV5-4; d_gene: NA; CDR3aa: CANRSPRGPDTQYF; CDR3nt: TGTGCCAACAGGTCACCGCGGGGACCAGATACGCAGTATTTT
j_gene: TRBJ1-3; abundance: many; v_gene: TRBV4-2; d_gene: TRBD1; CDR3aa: CASSQDILGTGPSGNTIYF; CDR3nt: TGTGCCAGCAGCCAAGATATTCTAGGGACAGGCCCCTCTGGAAACACCATATATTTT
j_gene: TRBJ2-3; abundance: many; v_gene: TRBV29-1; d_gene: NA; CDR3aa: CSSGGASSTDTQYF; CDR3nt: TGCAGCTCGGGCGGGGCTTCTAGCACAGATACGCAGTATTTT
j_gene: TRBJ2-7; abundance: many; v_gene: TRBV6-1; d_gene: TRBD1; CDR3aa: CASRIQTGGGEQYF; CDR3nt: TGTGCCAGCAGGATTCAGACAGGGGGGGGAGAGCAGTACTTC
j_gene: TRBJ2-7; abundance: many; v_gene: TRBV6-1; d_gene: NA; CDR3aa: CASSERWSTGSSYEQYF; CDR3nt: TGTGCCAGCAGTGAACGATGGTCGACGGGAAGCTCCTACGAGCAGTACTTC
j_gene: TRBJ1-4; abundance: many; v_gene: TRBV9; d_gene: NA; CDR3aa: CASSVGQVATNEKLFF; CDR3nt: TGTGCCAGCAGCGTAGGACAGGTTGCAACTAATGAAAAACTGTTTTTT
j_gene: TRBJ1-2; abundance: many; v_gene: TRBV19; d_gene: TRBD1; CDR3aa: CASSRGQGSYGYTF; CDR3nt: TGTGCCAGTAGTAGAGGACAGGGGAGTTATGGCTACACCTTC
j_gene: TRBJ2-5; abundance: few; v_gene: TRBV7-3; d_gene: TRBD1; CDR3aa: CASSSNRGSQETQYF; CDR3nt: TGTGCCAGCAGCTCCAACAGGGGGAGCCAAGAGACCCAGTACTTC
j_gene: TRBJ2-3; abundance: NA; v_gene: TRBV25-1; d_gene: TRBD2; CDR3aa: CASSEVGAGGFGDTQYF; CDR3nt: TGTGCCAGCAGTGAAGTCGGGGCGGGAGGCTTTGGAGATACGCAGTATTTT
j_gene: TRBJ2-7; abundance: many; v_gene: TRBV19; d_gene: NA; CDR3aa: CASSIAAGPTYEQYF; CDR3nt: TGTGCCAGTAGTATAGCGGCAGGGCCGACCTACGAGCAGTACTTC
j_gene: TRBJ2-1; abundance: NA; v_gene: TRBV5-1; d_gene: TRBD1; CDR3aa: CASSLLGQSSYSEQFF; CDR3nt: TGCGCCAGCAGCTTGTTGGGACAGAGCTCCTACAGTGAGCAGTTCTTC
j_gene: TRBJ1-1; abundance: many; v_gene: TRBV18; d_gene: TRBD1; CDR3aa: CASSLGRGQNEAFF; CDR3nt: TGTGCCAGCTCACTCGGACGGGGACAGAATGAAGCTTTCTTT
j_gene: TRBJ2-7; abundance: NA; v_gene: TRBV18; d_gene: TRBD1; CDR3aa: CASSPRQGGGEQYF; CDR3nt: TGTGCCAGCTCACCACGACAGGGGGGAGGCGAGCAGTACTTC
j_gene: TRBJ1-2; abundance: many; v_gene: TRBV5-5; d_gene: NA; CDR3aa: CASSLYNALGYTF; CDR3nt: TGTGCCAGCAGCTTGTACAACGCTCTTGGCTACACCTTC
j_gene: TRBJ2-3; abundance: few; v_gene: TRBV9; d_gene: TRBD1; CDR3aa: CASSSRDRGQDTQYF; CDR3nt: TGTGCCAGCAGCTCCCGGGACAGGGGGCAAGATACGCAGTATTTT
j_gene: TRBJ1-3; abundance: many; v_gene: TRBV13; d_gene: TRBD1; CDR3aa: CASSFDRGGNTIYF; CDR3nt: TGTGCCAGCAGCTTCGACAGGGGTGGAAACACCATATATTTT
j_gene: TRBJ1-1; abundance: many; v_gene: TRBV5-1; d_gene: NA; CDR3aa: CASAEGLETEAFF; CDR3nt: TGCGCCAGCGCGGAGGGTTTGGAGACTGAAGCTTTCTTT
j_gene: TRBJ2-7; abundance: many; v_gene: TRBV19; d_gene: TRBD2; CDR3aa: CASSTTSGRASREQYF; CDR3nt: TGTGCCAGTAGTACTACTAGCGGGAGGGCCTCACGCGAGCAGTACTTC
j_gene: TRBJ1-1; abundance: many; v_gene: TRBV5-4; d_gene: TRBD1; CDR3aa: CASSLQGAIEAFF; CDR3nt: TGTGCCAGCAGCTTACAGGGGGCTATCGAAGCTTTCTTT
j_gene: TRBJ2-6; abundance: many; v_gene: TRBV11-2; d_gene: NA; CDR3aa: CASGRAGQTGANVLTF; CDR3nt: TGTGCCAGCGGACGGGCCGGACAGACTGGGGCCAACGTCCTGACTTTC
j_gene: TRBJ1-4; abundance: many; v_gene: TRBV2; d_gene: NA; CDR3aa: CASCVVGGIVEKLFF; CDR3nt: TGTGCCAGCTGTGTGGTAGGAGGGATAGTTGAAAAACTGTTTTTT
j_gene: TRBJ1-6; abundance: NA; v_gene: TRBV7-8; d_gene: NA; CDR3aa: CASSWQGKVNSPLHF; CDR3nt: TGTGCCAGCAGCTGGCAGGGGAAGGTTAATTCACCCCTCCACTTT
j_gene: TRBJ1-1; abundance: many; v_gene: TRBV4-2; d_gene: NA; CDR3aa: CASSQAQATEAFF; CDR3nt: TGTGCCAGCAGCCAAGCGCAGGCCACTGAAGCTTTCTTT
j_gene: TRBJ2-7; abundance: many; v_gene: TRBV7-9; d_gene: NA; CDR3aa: CASSPGGPYEQYF; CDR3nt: TGTGCCAGCAGCCCCGGAGGGCCGTACGAGCAGTACTTC